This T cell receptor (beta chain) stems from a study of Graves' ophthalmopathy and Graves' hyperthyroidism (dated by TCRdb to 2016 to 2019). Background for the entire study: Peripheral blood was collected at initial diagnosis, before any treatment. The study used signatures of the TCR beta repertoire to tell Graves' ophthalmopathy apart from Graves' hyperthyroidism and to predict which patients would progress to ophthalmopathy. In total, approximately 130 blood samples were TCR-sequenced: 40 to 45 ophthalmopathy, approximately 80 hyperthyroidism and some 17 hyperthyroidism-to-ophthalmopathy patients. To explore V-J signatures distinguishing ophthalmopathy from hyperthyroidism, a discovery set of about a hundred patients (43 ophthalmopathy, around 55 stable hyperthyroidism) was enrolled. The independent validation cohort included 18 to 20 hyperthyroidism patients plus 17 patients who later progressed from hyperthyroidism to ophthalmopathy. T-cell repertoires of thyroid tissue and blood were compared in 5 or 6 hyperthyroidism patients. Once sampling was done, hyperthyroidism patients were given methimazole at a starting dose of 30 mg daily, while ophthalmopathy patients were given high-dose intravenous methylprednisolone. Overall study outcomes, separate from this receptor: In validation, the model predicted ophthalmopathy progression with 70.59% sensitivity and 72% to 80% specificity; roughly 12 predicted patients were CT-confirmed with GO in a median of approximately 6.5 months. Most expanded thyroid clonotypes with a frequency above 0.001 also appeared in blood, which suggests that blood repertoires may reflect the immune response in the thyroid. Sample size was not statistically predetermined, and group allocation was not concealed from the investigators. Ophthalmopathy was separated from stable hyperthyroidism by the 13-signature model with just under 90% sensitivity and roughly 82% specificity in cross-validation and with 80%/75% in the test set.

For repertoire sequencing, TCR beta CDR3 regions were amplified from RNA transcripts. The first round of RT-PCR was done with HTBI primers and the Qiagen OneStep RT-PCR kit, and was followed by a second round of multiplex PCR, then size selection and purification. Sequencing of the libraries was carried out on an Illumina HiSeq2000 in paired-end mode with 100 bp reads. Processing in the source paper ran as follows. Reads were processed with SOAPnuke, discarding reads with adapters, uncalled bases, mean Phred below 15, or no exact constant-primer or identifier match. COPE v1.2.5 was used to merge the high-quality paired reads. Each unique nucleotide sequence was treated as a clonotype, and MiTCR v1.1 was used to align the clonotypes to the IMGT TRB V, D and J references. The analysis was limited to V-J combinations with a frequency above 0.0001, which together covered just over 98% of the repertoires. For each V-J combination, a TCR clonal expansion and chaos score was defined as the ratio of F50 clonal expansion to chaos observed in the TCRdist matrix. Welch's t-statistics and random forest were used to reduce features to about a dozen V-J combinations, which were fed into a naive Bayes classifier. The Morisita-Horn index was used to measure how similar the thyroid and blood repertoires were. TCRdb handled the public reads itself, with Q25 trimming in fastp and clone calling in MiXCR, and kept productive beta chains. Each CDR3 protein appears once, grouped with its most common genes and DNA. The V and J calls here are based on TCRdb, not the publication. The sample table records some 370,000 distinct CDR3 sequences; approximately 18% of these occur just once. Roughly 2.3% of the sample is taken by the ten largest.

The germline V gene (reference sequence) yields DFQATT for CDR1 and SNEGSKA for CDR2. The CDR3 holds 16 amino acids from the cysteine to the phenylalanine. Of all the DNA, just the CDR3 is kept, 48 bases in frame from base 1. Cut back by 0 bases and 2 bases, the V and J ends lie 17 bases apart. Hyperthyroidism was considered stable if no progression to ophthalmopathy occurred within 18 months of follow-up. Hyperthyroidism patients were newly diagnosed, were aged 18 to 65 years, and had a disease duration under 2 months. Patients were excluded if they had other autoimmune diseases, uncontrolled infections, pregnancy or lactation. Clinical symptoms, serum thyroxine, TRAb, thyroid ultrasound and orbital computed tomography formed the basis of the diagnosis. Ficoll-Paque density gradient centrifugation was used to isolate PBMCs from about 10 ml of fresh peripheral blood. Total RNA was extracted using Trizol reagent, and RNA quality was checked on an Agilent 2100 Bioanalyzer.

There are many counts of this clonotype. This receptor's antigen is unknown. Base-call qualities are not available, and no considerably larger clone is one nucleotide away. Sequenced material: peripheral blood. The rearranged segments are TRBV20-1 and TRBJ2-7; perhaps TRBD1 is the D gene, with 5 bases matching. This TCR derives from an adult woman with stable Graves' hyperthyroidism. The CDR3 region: CSARDLERGSPYEQYF. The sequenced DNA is TGCAGTGCTAGAGATTTAGAAAGGGGCAGTCCCTACGAGCAGTACTTC.